One and the same sample provided the 17 T cell receptor beta chains below, sequenced in a study of identical twins. One entry per CDR3 protein, called by TCRdb with MiXCR from the 5' RACE reads. The sample contains roughly 720,000 distinct CDR3 sequences, around a sixth of which appear only once. The same sample was also studied in work on T cells expressing NK-cell markers.

Sequencing was carried out using PBMCs. The receptors were gathered from a woman under 30 in good health.

This clonotype was detected a few times. This chain links TRBV12-3 or TRBV12-4 with TRBJ2-7, with 7 bases aligning to TRBD1. With 5 bases clipped from V and 6 bases from J, the junction kept 10 bases outside the gene matches. This CDR3 spans 14 amino acids. CDR3 coding DNA: TGTGCCAGCAGTCGGACAGGCTCGCCGGTCGAGCAGTACTTC. As protein: CASSRTGSPVEQYF.

Remarks on this clonotype: The CDR3 does not end in the conserved phenylalanine or tryptophan, so this is likely a read error. V gene TRBV6-5 combines with J gene TRBJ2-7, with TRBD1 matching over 7 bases. V shed 0 bases and J 4 bases; nucleotides not matched to a gene: 6. Germline V gene lookup returns CDR1 MNHEY and CDR2 SVGAGI. The CDR3 runs to 15 residues. CDR3 sequence (DNA): TGTGCCAGCAGTTACTCCGGGACAGTGAGTTACGAGCAGTACCTC. It codes for CASSYSGTVSYEQYL.

This clonotype appeared a few times. The chain recombines TRBV20-1 with TRBJ1-2, with TRBD1 matching 7 bases. V trimming: 1 base; J trimming: 3 bases; junction bases outside the gene matches: 5. The CDR3 has 14 amino acids. CDR1 is DFQATT and CDR2 is SNEGSKA in the germline V gene (reference sequence). CDR3 in DNA: TGCAGTGCTAGAGGGGGGGACAGATACTATGGCTACACCTTC. It codes for CSARGGDRYYGYTF.

The table lists this clonotype with a few counts. The gene calls are TRBV12-3 or TRBV12-4 and TRBJ1-1; TRBD1 agrees at 7 bases. This CDR3 has 13 residues. Trimming took 10 bases from V and 1 from J; bases not matched to a gene: 6. The CDR3 coding sequence is TGTGCCACACAGGGGAGGAGGAACACTGAAGCTTTCTTT. It encodes CATQGRRNTEAFF.

This clonotype was found a few times. The V and J genes are TRBV12-3 or TRBV12-4 and TRBJ2-7; 7 nucleotides align to TRBD1. This CDR3 contains 15 residues. V dropped 5 bases and J dropped 4; count of bases not matched to a gene: 11. CDR3 loop: CASSPRTGLLYEQYF. The CDR3 DNA reads TGTGCCAGCAGTCCAAGGACAGGCCTCCTATACGAGCAGTACTTC.

This clonotype was counted only a few times. This chain connects TRBV19 to TRBJ1-1; D unclear. The germline V gene encodes CDR1 LNHDA and CDR2 SQIVND (reference sequence). The CDR3 is made up of 13 amino acids. Trimming removed 3 bases at V and 0 bases at J, with 5 bases between. The CDR3, as DNA: TGTGCCAGTAGTATCTCCCTGAACACTGAAGCTTTCTTT. Its protein product is CASSISLNTEAFF.

The J gene is TRBJ1-3, the V gene TRBV6-1; D may be TRBD1 (5 bases). There are 14 residues in the CDR3. The germline gives CDR1 MNHNS, CDR2 SASEGT. V lost 4 bases and J lost 4, with 11 bases in between. DNA of the CDR3: TGTGCCAGCAGTGGACAGCTTACGGGAAACACCATATATTTT. This translates into CASSGQLTGNTIYF.

This clonotype was counted at least ten times. V gene TRBV12-3 or TRBV12-4 combines with J gene TRBJ2-3, with 8 bases matching TRBD2. Trimming removed 6 bases from V and 5 bases from J; junction bases left unmatched: 1. The CDR3 is made up of 12 amino acids. The DNA for the CDR3 is TGTGCCAGCAGCCGGGGGGGAGATACGCAGTATTTT. It yields the protein CASSRGGDTQYF.

This clonotype was recorded at least ten times. CDR3 loop: CASSLTQGNQETQYF. The CDR3 nucleotides read TGTGCCAGCAGCTTAACACAGGGCAACCAAGAGACCCAGTACTTC. The rearrangement joins TRBV12-3 or TRBV12-4 to TRBJ2-5; tentative D call: TRBD1 (6 bases). V lost 6 bases to trimming and J lost 0 bases, with 14 bases between them. This CDR3 is 15 amino acids long.

This clonotype was picked up many times. The V call is TRBV12-3 or TRBV12-4, the J call TRBJ2-7; D possibly corresponds to TRBD1 (6 bases). V lost 4 bases and J 1 base, leaving 8 bases between the germline ends. The CDR3 loop spans 13 amino acids. The CDR3 spells CASSSQGSYEQYF. The CDR3 DNA follows: TGTGCCAGCAGTTCCCAGGGGTCCTACGAGCAGTACTTC.

The chain carries TRBV4-3 and TRBJ2-5, with D perhaps TRBD1 (5 bases). Trimming removed 1 base at V and 3 bases at J, with 12 bases between. Germline V gene lookup returns CDR1 LGHNA and CDR2 YSLEER. There are 15 residues in the CDR3. The CDR3 loop reads CASSQVWGGKETQYF. The CDR3 bases are TGCGCCAGCAGCCAAGTTTGGGGCGGAAAAGAGACCCAGTACTTC.

The J gene is TRBJ2-1, the V gene TRBV5-1, with a weak D call TRBD2 (6 bases). CDR3 length: 15 residues. Between the trimmed V and J ends, which lost 0 bases and 7 bases, there was a span of 14 bases. CDR1 is SGHRS and CDR2 is YFSETQ in the germline V gene. This CDR3 is CASSLGAGRTNEQFF. The CDR3 bases are TGCGCCAGCAGCTTGGGGGCGGGAAGGACGAATGAGCAGTTCTTC.

In its sample, this clonotype was seen a few times. This chain uses TRBV10-1 with TRBJ2-2, with D tentatively TRBD2 (6 bases). The CDR3 consists of 15 residues. Germline V gene data show CDR1 as WNHNN and CDR2 as SYGVQD (reference sequence). V was trimmed by 3 bases and J by 6 bases, leaving 14 bases between them. The CDR3 region has the DNA TGCGCCAGCAGTGATCCAGGGACTGGCGCCGGGGAGCTGTTTTTT. Protein sequence: CASSDPGTGAGELFF.

This clonotype was recorded at least ten times. This chain uses TRBV2 with TRBJ2-7; D is unclear. V lost 6 bases to trimming and J lost 7 bases, with 19 bases between them. CDR1 and CDR2 from the germline V gene are SNHLY and FYNNEI. This CDR3 spans 14 amino acids. The CDR3 nucleotides read TGTGCCAGCAGCTATGAGCGCCACCCTAGGGAGCAGTACTTC. This encodes CASSYERHPREQYF.

This rearrangement joins TRBV5-1 to TRBJ2-7, with TRBD2 matching over 8 bases. The CDR3 extends over 14 amino acids. Germline CDR1 is SGHRS and CDR2 is YFSETQ. Trimming took 5 bases from V and 5 from J; bases not matched to a gene: 9. CDR3 region: CASRWIAGSHEQYF. In DNA, the CDR3 is TGCGCCAGCAGATGGATAGCGGGATCCCACGAGCAGTACTTC.

There are a few counts of this clonotype. This CDR3 reads CASSWFRNTGELFF. Written as DNA, the CDR3 is TGTGCCAGCAGTTGGTTCAGGAACACCGGGGAGCTGTTTTTT. V usage is TRBV6-5 and J usage is TRBJ2-2; D gene uncertain. Trimming stripped 4 bases from V and 1 base from J, with 7 bases between. The CDR3 is 14 residues long. Germline CDR1 reads MNHEY; CDR2 reads SVGAGI.

The chain carries TRBV10-2 and TRBJ1-1, with 8 bases matching TRBD1. V dropped 5 bases and J dropped 2; count of bases not matched to a gene: 4. This CDR3 has 14 amino acids. Germline assignment: CDR1 WSHSY and CDR2 SAAADI. The CDR3 DNA reads as TGCGCCAGCAGTAAAGACAGGGGAAACACTGAAGCTTTCTTT. Its translation: CASSKDRGNTEAFF.